These T cell receptor beta chains were read from a single sample in a study of PD-1 and CTLA-4 blockade in melanoma. TCRdb's copy holds only in-frame clones and misses some; the assay was immunoSEQ multiplex PCR. The sample lists tens of thousands of clones, 88% seen once, with more than 5.5% in the top ten. The specimen comprised CD8+ T cells from peripheral blood, sampled from a patient given anti-PD-1 treatment. All receptors come from a human donor with melanoma. Both conserved end residues are part of each CDR3. A D gene is named only where the DNA matches it firmly. Clone size, where shown, is once, few, many, or a class for clones that have expanded.

j_call clone_size d_call v_call cdr3_nt cdr3_aa
TRBJ1-1 . . TRBV28 TGTGCCAGCAGTTTAACCCTGAACACTGAAGCTTTCTTT CASSLTLNTEAFF
TRBJ1-5 . . TRBV21-1 TGTGCCAGCAGCAACGCCTGGCCGGGACAGGGGGCGCAAAGACCCCAGCATTTT CASSNAWPGQGAQRPQHF
TRBJ1-1 . . TRBV24-1 TGTGCCACCTCAGTAGGGCTCGACACTGAAGCTTTCTTT CATSVGLDTEAFF
TRBJ1-6 . TRBD1 TRBV5-6 TGTGCCAGCAGCTTTGGGACAGCTCTTAATTCACCCCTCCACTTT CASSFGTALNSPLHF
TRBJ2-7 . . TRBV6-2/TRBV6-3 TGTGCCAGCAGTTACTCGGACCTTCACTACGAGCAGTACTTC CASSYSDLHYEQYF
TRBJ2-4 . . TRBV30 TGTGCCTGGAGCCTATACAGTGGGGTCAAAAACATTCAGTACTTC CAWSLYSGVKNIQYF
TRBJ1-2 . TRBD1 TRBV4-1 TGCGCCAGCAGCCAAACACCGGGGACAGGGGGTTTTTCAAACTATGGCTACACCTTC CASSQTPGTGGFSNYGYTF
TRBJ1-1 once . TRBV29-1 TGCAGCGGTAGGAGGGACACTGAAGCTTTCTTT CSGRRDTEAFF
TRBJ2-1 . . TRBV29-1 TGCAGCGTTGAAGATCGCAGCGACAATGAGCAGTTCTTC CSVEDRSDNEQFF
TRBJ2-3 . . TRBV5-4 TGTGCCAGCAGCTTGGAGGAGGGGGCGCAGAAAGATACGCAGTATTTT CASSLEEGAQKDTQYF
TRBJ2-7 . . TRBV4-2 TGTGCCAGCAGCGCGGACGAGCTAGGTTCCGGCGAGCAGTACTTC CASSADELGSGEQYF
TRBJ1-2 . . TRBV10-3 TGTGCCATCAGTGGCCAGGGATCGGATGGCTACACCTTC CAISGQGSDGYTF
TRBJ2-1 . . TRBV5-5 TGTGCCAGCAGCTTACGTGAGGACAATGAGCAGTTCTTC CASSLREDNEQFF
TRBJ1-1 . . TRBV18 TGTGCCAGCTCCACCTTACCGGGAACTTTGGGGACTGAAGCTTTCTTT CASSTLPGTLGTEAFF
TRBJ2-7 once TRBD1 TRBV2 TGTGCCAGCAGTCCTCCGGGACAGGGGGCCTACGAGCAGTACTTC CASSPPGQGAYEQYF
TRBJ2-7 . . TRBV28 TGTGCCAGCCGGCCCAGGGAACTTACCTACGAGCAGTACTTC CASRPRELTYEQYF
TRBJ1-5 once . TRBV6-6 TGTGCCAACGGGGAGTTTAGCAATCAGCCCCAGCATTTT CANGEFSNQPQHF
TRBJ1-2 . . TRBV5-6 TGTGCCAGCAGCTTGGAGGGATCGGGGTATGGCTACACCTTC CASSLEGSGYGYTF
TRBJ1-3 . . TRBV6-1 TGTGCCAGCAGTGAGGTGACTGGAAACACCATATATTTT CASSEVTGNTIYF
TRBJ1-2 . TRBD1 TRBV4-2 TGTGCCAGCAGCCAAGGTCCGACAGGGGACCCCTCCAACTATGGCTACACCTTC CASSQGPTGDPSNYGYTF
TRBJ2-5 . . TRBV6-5 TGTGCCAGCAGTTACGAAGAGACCCAGTACTTC CASSYEETQYF
TRBJ1-5 . . TRBV6-5 TGTGCCAGCAGTTACTCAACAGGGAGCAATCAGCCCCAGCATTTT CASSYSTGSNQPQHF
TRBJ2-7 . . TRBV27 TGTGCCAGCAGTCTTAGGGCAGGACGATACGAGCAGTACTTC CASSLRAGRYEQYF
TRBJ2-7 . . TRBV13 TGTGCCAGCAGACTCTGGCCTTACGAGCAGTACTTC CASRLWPYEQYF
TRBJ1-5 . TRBD1 TRBV28 TGTGCCAGCAGCCCATGGACAGGGAAAGAGGTCGGCAATCAGCCCCAGCATTTT CASSPWTGKEVGNQPQHF
TRBJ1-1 . . TRBV6-1 TGTGCCAGCAGTGAATTTGAAGGGAGGAACACTGAAGCTTTCTTT CASSEFEGRNTEAFF